This T cell receptor (beta chain) was captured in a study of post-analysis software for immune sequencing data. The authors incorporated unique molecular identifiers into the TCR beta cDNA libraries. TCRdb called the PCR reads again in MiXCR, with one record for every CDR3 protein. Of some 690,000 distinct CDR3 sequences in the sample, approximately 60% were seen once. Trimming removed 0 bases from V and 1 base from J, with 10 bases in between. This CDR3 is 15 amino acids long. Germline CDR1 is SEHNR and CDR2 is FQNEAQ (reference sequence). Comment on this clonotype: Its antigen is undetermined.

Study findings and constraints: Patients showed TRBV5-6, TRBV5-1 and TRBV20-1 among several TRBV segments more frequent than in controls.

The origin of this receptor is a girl aged 2-15 years with multiple sclerosis. This sequence joins TRBV7-9 and TRBJ2-7, with no clear D. Sequences were obtained from blood. CDR3 amino acids: CASSLAPGRSYEQYF. The CDR3 bases are TGTGCCAGCAGCTTAGCGCCCGGTCGATCCTACGAGCAGTACTTC.